Listed here are 22 T cell receptor beta chains from one sample, sequenced in a study of T cells in Graves' hyperthyroidism and ophthalmopathy (dated by TCRdb to the late 2010s). Receptor libraries were prepared by multiplex PCR. TCRdb records Illumina HiSeq 2000 as the sequencer. The TCR beta CDR3 regions were amplified from the RNA transcripts. The first round of RT-PCR for the TCR CDR3 was performed with the HTBI primer set and the Qiagen OneStep RT-PCR kit. Using fastp at Q25 and MiXCR, TCRdb reprocessed the public reads and kept productive beta chains. When rows share a CDR3 protein, they turn into one entry using the most common DNA and genes. The sample records around 600,000 distinct CDR3 sequences, roughly 14% of which are singletons. The ten largest account for about 12% of the sample. Sequenced material: blood. The receptors come from a woman between 50 and 59 years old with Graves' ophthalmopathy.

This sequence joins TRBV5-1 and TRBJ2-5, with D hard to call. This CDR3 is built from 12 residues. Germline-derived CDR1 and CDR2 are SGHRS and YFSETQ. Trimming pared 3 bases from V and 3 bases from J, leaving 6 bases between. The CDR3 sequence is CASSSNKETQYF. DNA of the CDR3: TGCGCCAGCAGCTCAAATAAAGAGACCCAGTACTTC. Variable domain in full (rest from reference TRBV5-1 and TRBJ2-5): KAGVTQTPRYLIKTRGQQVTLSCSPISGHRSVSWYQQTPGQGLQFLFEYFSETQRNKGNFPGRFSGRQFSNSRSEMNVSTLELGDSALYLCASSSNKETQYFGPGTRLLVL.

The chain recombines TRBV6-6 with TRBJ2-2, with 11 positions matching TRBD1. The CDR3 spans 15 residues. Germline CDR1 reads MNHNY; CDR2 reads SVGAGI (reference sequence). V was pared by 4 bases and J by 7 bases, with 5 bases of the junction left unmatched. CDR3 loop: CASSWTGGQSGELFF. As DNA, the CDR3 is TGTGCCAGCAGTTGGACAGGGGGCCAAAGCGGGGAGCTGTTTTTT.

This clonotype was found a few times. This chain joins TRBV18 and TRBJ1-4, with 8 bases matching TRBD1. Germline CDR1 and CDR2: KGHSH and LQKENI. The V segment lost 4 bases and the J segment 6 bases; nucleotides outside the gene matches: 13. The CDR3 extends over 17 amino acids. CDR3 sequence reads: CASSRNPRTGIDEKLFF. The CDR3 DNA reads as TGTGCCAGCTCACGAAACCCAAGGACAGGGATCGATGAAAAACTGTTTTTT.

In its sample, this clonotype was seen many times. The chain has TRBV7-2 and TRBJ2-1, with unresolved D. CDR1 and CDR2 from the germline V gene are SGHTA and FQGNSA. The CDR3 extends over 17 amino acids. Trimming stripped 6 bases from V and 0 bases from J, with 18 bases between. The CDR3 bases are TGTGCCAGCAGTCCGCCCGGTAGCTCAACCTCCTACAATGAGCAGTTCTTC. Its protein product is CASSPPGSSTSYNEQFF. The full variable domain, rest sourced from reference TRBV7-2 and TRBJ2-1, is GAGVSQSPSNKVTEKGKDVELRCDPISGHTALYWYRQSLGQGLEFLIYFQGNSAPDKSGLPSDRFSAERTGGSVSTLTIQRTQQEDSAVYLCASSPPGSSTSYNEQFFGPGTRLTVL.

This clonotype was counted between two and nine times. The chain combines TRBV6-1 with TRBJ1-3; 8 bases agree with TRBD1. CDR3 length: 17 amino acids. The germline V gene has CDR1 MNHNS and CDR2 SASEGT. Trimming at V came to 5 bases and at J to 0 bases, leaving 9 bases not matched to a gene. DNA of the CDR3: TGTGCCAGCAGTAGAGTGACAGGGGCGGCCTCTGGAAACACCATATATTTT. It translates to CASSRVTGAASGNTIYF.

Of note for this clonotype: This may come from a read error, since a much larger clone is one base off. The rearrangement joins TRBV28 to TRBJ2-7; weak D call: TRBD2 (6 bases). The germline CDR1 and CDR2 sequences are MDHEN and SYDVKM. The CDR3 runs to 14 residues. V was pared by 5 bases and J by 2 bases, with 13 bases between. The CDR3 protein is CASSPGVRTYEQYF. The DNA of the CDR3 is TGTGCCAGCAGTCCGGGAGTGAGGACCTACGAGCAGTACTTC. Drawing the rest from reference TRBV28 and TRBJ2-7, the complete variable domain is DVKVTQSSRYLVKRTGEKVFLECVQDMDHENMFWYRQDPGLGLRLIYFSYDVKMKEKGDIPEGYSVSREKKERFSLILESASTNQTSMYLCASSPGVRTYEQYFGPGTRLTVT.

This clonotype has ten or more counts. The genes are TRBV20-1 and TRBJ1-1; no definite D call. The CDR3 sequence is 10 residues long. Trimming took 3 bases from V and 6 from J, leaving 5 bases between them. Germline V CDR1 and CDR2: DFQATT, SNEGSKA (reference sequence). The CDR3 is CSASKAEAFF. The CDR3, as DNA: TGCAGTGCTAGTAAGGCTGAAGCTTTCTTT.

In this sample, this clonotype turned up many times. The CDR3 DNA reads as TGTGCCAGCAGCTTATCCGGGGGCGTCAGTGGCTACACCTTC. Translated: CASSLSGGVSGYTF. The chain uses TRBV7-3 and TRBJ1-2; the D gene is possibly TRBD1 (6 bases). V shed 2 bases and J shed 7 bases, with 14 bases lying between them. This CDR3 has 14 amino acids. Germline V gene sequence: CDR1 SGHTA, CDR2 FQGTGA.

About this clonotype itself: Germline and junction disagree at one end, which may indicate a read error. The chain links TRBV12-3 or TRBV12-4 to TRBJ1-3, with 7 bases lining up with TRBD1. The CDR3 length is 14 residues. The CDR3 bases are TGTGCCAGCAGTTTAACATCGCGGGACAGCATTTCGGATTTT. It translates to CASSLTSRDSISDF.

In its sample, this clonotype was seen many times. The J gene is TRBJ2-1, the V gene TRBV20-1; D unresolved. Per germline, CDR1 DFQATT and CDR2 SNEGSKA (reference sequence). The V end lost 3 bases, the J end lost 0 bases, and 9 bases lay between the germline ends. The CDR3 totals 14 residues. CDR3 loop: CSASSPSSYNEQFF. In DNA, the CDR3 is TGCAGTGCTAGTAGCCCCAGCTCCTACAATGAGCAGTTCTTC.

This clonotype was counted many times. The chain couples TRBV7-8 to TRBJ1-6; a possible D gene is TRBD1 (6 bases). CDR3 length equals 18 residues. Germline V gives CDR1 SGHVS, CDR2 FQNEAQ. V was pared by 0 bases and J by 10 bases, with 22 bases between. The CDR3 region has the DNA TGTGCCAGCAGCTTAGCCGTGGGGGGGACAACTTGGCGATCACCCCTCCACTTT. It yields the protein CASSLAVGGTTWRSPLHF.

V is TRBV13 and J is TRBJ1-3, with TRBD1 as a possible D gene (5 bases). V lost 5 bases and J lost 0, with 11 bases in between. This CDR3 has 15 amino acids. Germline V gene data show CDR1 as PRHDT and CDR2 as FYEKMQ (reference sequence). CDR3 protein: CASSPDRFSGNTIYF. Here the CDR3 DNA reads TGTGCCAGCAGCCCTGACAGATTCTCTGGAAACACCATATATTTT.

In its sample, this clonotype was seen many times. The CDR3 bases are TGTGCCAGCAGCACAGGTAACTTCAATGAGCAGTTCTTC. Its translation is CASSTGNFNEQFF. The chain joins TRBV11-1 to TRBJ2-1, with D perhaps matching TRBD1 (5 bases). CDR1 is SGHAT, CDR2 FQDESV, per germline (reference sequence). The CDR3 spans 13 residues. V was clipped by 5 bases and J by 6 bases, with 11 bases between them.

This clonotype was seen many times. The chain employs TRBV7-9 and TRBJ1-3, with D unclear. Trimming pared 2 bases from V and 3 bases from J, leaving 2 bases between. The germline gives CDR1 SEHNR, CDR2 FQNEAQ (reference sequence). This CDR3 is built from 12 residues. In DNA form, the CDR3 reads TGTGCCAGCAGCTTACGTGGAAACACCATATATTTT. This sequence encodes CASSLRGNTIYF. The variable domain in full, with the rest retrieved from reference TRBV7-9 and TRBJ1-3, is DTGVSQNPRHKITKRGQNVTFRCDPISEHNRLYWYRQTLGQGPEFLTYFQNEAQLEKSRLLSDRFSAERPKGSFSTLEIQRTEQGDSAMYLCASSLRGNTIYFGEGSWLTVV.

This clonotype was counted many times. The chain uses TRBV20-1 and TRBJ2-7, with no clear D. The CDR3 sequence is 14 residues long. V was trimmed by 3 bases and J by 2 bases, leaving 14 bases between them. Germline CDR1 reads DFQATT; CDR2 reads SNEGSKA (reference sequence). The CDR3 nucleotides read TGCAGTGCTAGTACGTGGGCCCCTACCTACGAGCAGTACTTC. This encodes CSASTWAPTYEQYF.

V is TRBV4-1 and J is TRBJ1-5; D ambiguous. Germline-derived CDR1 and CDR2 are MGHRA and YSYEKL. CDR3 length: 18 amino acids. With 1 base removed from V and 3 bases from J, the gap between germline ends came to 19 bases. The CDR3 reads CASSQVVVDLTLNQPQHF. In nucleotides, the CDR3 is TGCGCCAGCAGCCAAGTGGTGGTAGATCTTACCCTCAATCAGCCCCAGCATTTT.

This clonotype was seen repeatedly, ten times or more. J is TRBJ2-2 and V is TRBV27; the match to TRBD2 covers 7 bases. The germline V gene encodes CDR1 MNHEY and CDR2 SMNVEV (reference sequence). CDR3 length equals 16 residues. The V segment lost 5 bases and the J segment 2 bases; nucleotides outside the gene matches: 8. This CDR3 is CASSVLSSGNTGELFF. In DNA form, the CDR3 reads TGTGCCAGCAGTGTTCTATCTAGCGGTAACACCGGGGAGCTGTTTTTT.

This clonotype has just a few counts. The genes are TRBV7-2 and TRBJ1-2, with 8 nucleotides matching TRBD1. CDR3 length: 11 amino acids. Germline V gene sequence: CDR1 SGHTA, CDR2 FQGNSA. Written as DNA, the CDR3 is TGTCGGACAGGGAACGCCTATGGCTACACCTTC. As protein: CRTGNAYGYTF. Complete variable domain (other parts from reference TRBV7-2 and TRBJ1-2): GAGVSQSPSNKVTEKGKDVELRCDPISGHTALYWYRQSLGQGLEFLIYFQGNSAPDKSGLPSDRFSAERTGGSVSTLTIQRTQQEDSAVYLCRTGNAYGYTFGSGTRLTVV.

This chain joins TRBV3-1 and TRBJ2-2; D perhaps matches TRBD2 (5 bases). Germline loops: CDR1 LGHDT, CDR2 YNNKEL (reference sequence). The CDR3 is 15 amino acids. Trimming pared 4 bases from V and 2 bases from J, leaving 11 bases between. The CDR3 sequence: CASSPGLLNTGELFF. The CDR3 nucleotides read TGTGCCAGCAGCCCTGGACTCCTCAACACCGGGGAGCTGTTTTTT.

This clonotype was counted between two and nine times. V is TRBV20-1 and J is TRBJ2-1; 13 nucleotides match TRBD2. Trimming removed 2 bases from V and 1 base from J; junction bases left unmatched: 14. The germline V gene has CDR1 DFQATT and CDR2 SNEGSKA (reference sequence). This CDR3 is built from 20 residues. In nucleotides, the CDR3 is TGCAGTGCTAGATCCCAGCAACTAGCGGGAGGGTTAGGTTCCTACAATGAGCAGTTCTTC. Protein: CSARSQQLAGGLGSYNEQFF.

This clonotype was counted at least ten times. The chain links TRBV5-1 to TRBJ2-2, with D perhaps being TRBD1 or TRBD2 (6 bases each). V was shortened by 3 bases and J by 7 bases, with 16 bases between the two germline ends. The CDR3 runs 15 residues. The germline V gene has CDR1 SGHRS and CDR2 YFSETQ. CDR3 amino acids: CASSSGGRAGGELFF. CDR3 nucleotide sequence: TGCGCCAGCAGCTCCGGGGGCAGGGCTGGCGGGGAGCTGTTTTTT.

This clonotype turned up a few times. A single base separates this from a much larger clone, so it may be a read error. The chain uses TRBV28 and TRBJ2-5; 9 nucleotides match TRBD2. The CDR3 covers 15 residues. CDR1 and CDR2 from the germline V gene are MDHEN and SYDVKM. CDR3 region: CASSLPGTSKEAQYF. In DNA, the CDR3 is TGTGCCAGCAGCCTCCCCGGGACTAGCAAAGAGGCCCAGTACTTC. Complete variable domain (other parts from reference TRBV28 and TRBJ2-5): DVKVTQSSRYLVKRTGEKVFLECVQDMDHENMFWYRQDPGLGLRLIYFSYDVKMKEKGDIPEGYSVSREKKERFSLILESASTNQTSMYLCASSLPGTSKEAQYFGPGTRLLVL.